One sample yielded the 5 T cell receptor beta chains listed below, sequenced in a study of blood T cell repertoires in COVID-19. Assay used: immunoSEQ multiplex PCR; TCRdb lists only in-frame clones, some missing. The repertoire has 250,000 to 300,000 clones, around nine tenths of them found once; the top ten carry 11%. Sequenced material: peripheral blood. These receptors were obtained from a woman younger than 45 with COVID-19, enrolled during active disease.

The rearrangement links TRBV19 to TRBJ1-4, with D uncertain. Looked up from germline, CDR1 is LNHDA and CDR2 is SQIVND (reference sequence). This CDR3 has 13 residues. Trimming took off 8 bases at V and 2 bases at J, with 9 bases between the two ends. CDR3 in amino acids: CASLGNTNEKLFF. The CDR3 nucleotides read TGTGCCAGTCTCGGGAATACTAATGAAAAACTGTTTTTT.

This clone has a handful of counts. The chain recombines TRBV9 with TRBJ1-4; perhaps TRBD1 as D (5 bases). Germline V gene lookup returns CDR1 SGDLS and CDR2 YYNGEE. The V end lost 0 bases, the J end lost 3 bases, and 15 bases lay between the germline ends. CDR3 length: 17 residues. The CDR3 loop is CASSVEEGRGANEKLFF. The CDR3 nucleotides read TGTGCCAGCAGCGTAGAGGAGGGGCGAGGAGCTAATGAAAAACTGTTTTTT.

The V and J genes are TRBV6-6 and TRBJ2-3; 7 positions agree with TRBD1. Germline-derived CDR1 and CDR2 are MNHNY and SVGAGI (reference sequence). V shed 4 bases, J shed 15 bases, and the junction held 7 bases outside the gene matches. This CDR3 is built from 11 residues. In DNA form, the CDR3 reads TGTGCCAGCAGTTTAAAGGACAGGTACTATTTT. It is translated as CASSLKDRYYF.

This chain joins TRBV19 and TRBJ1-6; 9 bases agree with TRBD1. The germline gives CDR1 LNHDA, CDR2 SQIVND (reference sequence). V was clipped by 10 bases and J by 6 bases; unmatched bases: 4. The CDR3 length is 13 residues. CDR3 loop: CATSTGGNSPLHF. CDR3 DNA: TGTGCCACCTCGACAGGGGGTAATTCACCCCTCCACTTT.

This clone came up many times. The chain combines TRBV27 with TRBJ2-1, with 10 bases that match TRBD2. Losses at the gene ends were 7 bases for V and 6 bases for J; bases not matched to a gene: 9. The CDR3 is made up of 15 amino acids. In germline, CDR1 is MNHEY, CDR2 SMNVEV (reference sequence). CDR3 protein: CASTTGTSVVNEQFF. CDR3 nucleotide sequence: TGTGCCAGCACTACAGGGACTAGCGTTGTCAATGAGCAGTTCTTC.